A single sample is the source of the 20 T cell receptor beta chains below, sequenced in a study of cytomegalovirus exposure and HLA in healthy donors. This PCR relied on a set of 60 Vbeta primers and 13 Jbeta primers. Produced via immunoSEQ multiplex PCR; TCRdb's table is partial and in-frame only. Here the sample spans some 130,000 clones, around 74% being singletons. The material sequenced was PBMCs. The receptor source for this set is a woman aged 45-65 years in good health and CMV-seropositive.

The V call is TRBV6-6, the J call TRBJ1-2; D not certain. This CDR3 comprises 14 residues. CDR1 is MNHNY and CDR2 is SVGAGI in the germline V gene (reference sequence). Trimming cost V 2 bases and J 4 bases, with 11 bases left between them. In DNA form, the CDR3 reads TGTGCCAGCAGTTACCGGGAGGAGGGCTATGGCTACACCTTC. This translates into CASSYREEGYGYTF.

The rearrangement uses TRBV2 and TRBJ2-3; D perhaps matches TRBD2 (5 bases). Per germline, CDR1 SNHLY and CDR2 FYNNEI. V was cut by 7 bases and J by 4 bases, with 15 bases left in between. The CDR3 extends over 14 amino acids. CDR3 in DNA: TGTGCCAGCACCCCTCGAGTCGGGGCAGATACGCAGTATTTT. Translated: CASTPRVGADTQYF.

The gene calls are TRBV11-3 and TRBJ2-7, with D possibly matching TRBD2 (5 bases). The CDR3 length is 14 residues. Germline assignment: CDR1 SGHNT and CDR2 YENEEA. Trimming removed 5 bases at V and 6 bases at J, with 17 bases between. The CDR3 spells CASSGTGPRGEQYF. The CDR3, as DNA: TGTGCCAGCAGCGGAACCGGGCCCCGGGGCGAGCAGTACTTC.

This rearrangement joins TRBV7-2 to TRBJ2-5; 9 bases fit TRBD1. CDR1 is SGHTA, CDR2 FQGNSA, per germline. J lost 5 bases, V lost 5 bases, and 6 bases had no gene match. The CDR3 loop spans 14 amino acids. The chain's CDR3 is CASSLGTGPETQYF. CDR3 DNA sequence: TGTGCCAGCAGCCTCGGGACAGGGCCGGAGACCCAGTACTTC.

There are a few counts of this clone. This chain uses TRBV5-5 with TRBJ2-5; TRBD2 might be the D (6 bases). Judging by the DNA end, TRBJ2-7 fits better; the J call may be wrong. The CDR3 runs to 15 residues. The germline V gene encodes CDR1 SGHKS and CDR2 YYEKEE (reference sequence). Here the CDR3 reads CASSLGPLAAYEQYF. The CDR3 DNA reads TGTGCCAGCAGCTTGGGACCACTAGCTGCCTACGAGCAGTACTTC.

This chain connects TRBV6-1 to TRBJ1-4; no reliable D call. This CDR3 comprises 15 residues. The V end lost 6 bases, the J end lost 2 bases, and 13 bases lay between the germline ends. The germline V gene encodes CDR1 MNHNS and CDR2 SASEGT. The CDR3 coding sequence is TGTGCCAGCAGACCCCCGGTTTCGACTAATGAAAAACTGTTTTTT. Translated, it gives CASRPPVSTNEKLFF.

This clone was counted only a few times. The chain links TRBV10-3 to TRBJ1-2; D gene uncertain. The CDR3 totals 13 residues. Deletions cut 9 bases from V and 3 bases from J, with 14 bases between. Germline CDR1 reads ENHRY; CDR2 reads SYGVKD. For the CDR3, the DNA is TGTGCCATTTACACCCACGGAGACTATGGCTACACCTTC. As protein: CAIYTHGDYGYTF.

This clone was seen a few times. CDR3 residues: CAISESGGGGADTQYF. CDR3 in DNA: TGTGCCATCAGTGAGTCTGGCGGGGGAGGTGCAGATACGCAGTATTTT. The chain links TRBV10-3 to TRBJ2-3; TRBD2 aligns across 7 bases. Trimming at V came to 0 bases and at J to 4 bases, leaving 7 bases not matched to a gene. This CDR3 is built from 16 residues. The germline V gene encodes CDR1 ENHRY and CDR2 SYGVKD.

The chain is built from TRBV9 and TRBJ1-1, with 8 positions matching TRBD1. Per the germline V gene, CDR1 is SGDLS and CDR2 is YYNGEE. J gave up 11 bases and V 0 bases, and 9 bases lay outside the gene matches. This CDR3 region has 14 residues. The CDR3 DNA reads as TGTGCCAGCAGCGTAGAGGAGGGACAGGCCGAGGCTTTCTTT. Translated: CASSVEEGQAEAFF.

The sample holds one count of this clone. The V gene is TRBV11-1, the J gene TRBJ2-3, with a possible D match to TRBD2 (5 bases). In germline, CDR1 is SGHAT, CDR2 FQDESV (reference sequence). The CDR3 is made up of 17 amino acids. V lost 4 bases to trimming and J lost 0 bases, with 17 bases between them. The CDR3, as DNA: TGTGCCAGCAGCTATTCCTCGGTGGAGGCTAGCACAGATACGCAGTATTTT. It is translated as CASSYSSVEASTDTQYF.

The gene calls are TRBV6-5 and TRBJ2-5, with no clear D. V was cut by 7 bases and J by 1 base, with 10 bases left in between. The germline V gene has CDR1 MNHEY and CDR2 SVGAGI. The CDR3 totals 13 residues. The CDR3 DNA reads as TGTGCCAGCACCAAGAGGCCCCAAGAGACCCAGTACTTC. This sequence encodes CASTKRPQETQYF.

The V call is TRBV5-6, the J call TRBJ2-7; 8 bases align to TRBD1. The CDR3 is made up of 15 amino acids. Unmatched junction bases numbered 8, after V lost 4 bases and J lost 2 bases. CDR1 is SGHDT and CDR2 is YYEEEE in the germline V gene. In nucleotides, the CDR3 is TGTGCCAGCAGCCGGGGACAGGCGCTTGCCTACGAGCAGTACTTC. Amino acids: CASSRGQALAYEQYF.

V and J are TRBV19 and TRBJ1-4; no definite D call. The CDR3 runs to 18 residues. V was clipped by 0 bases and J by 7 bases, with 21 bases between them. The V gene's germline CDR1 is LNHDA and CDR2 SQIVND (reference sequence). Written as DNA, the CDR3 is TGTGCCAGTAGTATAGAGGCCTGGCGAGGGTCGGTTATTGAAAAACTGTTTTTT. Protein: CASSIEAWRGSVIEKLFF. Looking up the rest from reference TRBV19 and TRBJ1-4 gives the full variable domain: DGGITQSPKYLFRKEGQNVTLSCEQNLNHDAMYWYRQDPGQGLRLIYYSQIVNDFQKGDIAEGYSVSREKKESFPLTVTSAQKNPTAFYLCASSIEAWRGSVIEKLFFGSGTQLSVL.

The chain has TRBV30 and TRBJ1-2, with 7 bases that match TRBD1. V was clipped by 0 bases and J by 7 bases; unmatched bases: 5. Germline V lookup: CDR1 GTSNPN, CDR2 SVGIG (reference sequence). CDR3 length equals 13 residues. The CDR3 DNA follows: TGTGCCTGGAGTGTTCAGGGGGTTTGTGGCTACACCTTC. It is translated as CAWSVQGVCGYTF. The full variable domain, completed using reference TRBV30 and TRBJ1-2, is SQTIHQWPATLVQPVGSPLSLECTVEGTSNPNLYWYRQAAGRGLQLLFYSVGIGQISSEVPQNLSASRPQDRQFILSSKKLLLSDSGFYLCAWSVQGVCGYTFGSGTRLTVV.

The table lists this clone with a few counts. The rearrangement uses TRBV4-2 and TRBJ1-4, with D unresolved. The length of the CDR3 is 18 residues. Germline V gives CDR1 LGHNA, CDR2 YNFKEQ. V lost 3 bases and J 0 bases, leaving 17 bases between the germline ends. The CDR3 bases are TGTGCCAGCAGCCATCATTCGGGAACTGAAACAACTAATGAAAAACTGTTTTTT. Translation: CASSHHSGTETTNEKLFF.

This chain connects TRBV29-1 to TRBJ2-7; 8 bases align to TRBD2. Unmatched junction bases numbered 11, after V lost 7 bases and J lost 3 bases. The germline gives CDR1 SQVTM, CDR2 ANQGSEA. This CDR3 has 14 residues. Written as DNA, the CDR3 is TGCAGCGCCGGAGGAGCGGGGGACCGCTACGAGCAGTACTTC. It encodes CSAGGAGDRYEQYF.

J is TRBJ1-2 and V is TRBV29-1, with a possible D match to TRBD1 (5 bases). The CDR3 extends over 14 amino acids. The V gene's germline CDR1 is SQVTM and CDR2 ANQGSEA. The V and J ends lost 0 bases and 4 bases respectively, with 12 bases between them. CDR3 sequence: CSVEEVARAYGYTF. The DNA for the CDR3 is TGCAGCGTTGAAGAGGTCGCCAGGGCCTATGGCTACACCTTC. The variable domain in full, completed from reference TRBV29-1 and TRBJ1-2, reads SAVISQKPSRDICQRGTSLTIQCQVDSQVTMMFWYRQQPGQSLTLIATANQGSEATYESGFVIDKFPISRPNLTFSTLTVSNMSPEDSSIYLCSVEEVARAYGYTFGSGTRLTVV.

The J gene is TRBJ1-2, the V gene TRBV5-4; 9 nucleotides match TRBD1. The V gene end was trimmed by 3 bases and the J gene end by 4 bases; junction bases not matched to a gene: 7. Germline CDR1 reads SGHNT; CDR2 reads YYREEE (reference sequence). The CDR3 is 15 amino acids. Here the CDR3 reads CASSSNRGRFYGYTF. In nucleotides, the CDR3 is TGTGCCAGCAGCTCTAACAGGGGGCGCTTCTATGGCTACACCTTC.

V is TRBV6-1 and J is TRBJ1-1; D may be TRBD1 (5 bases). The CDR3 contains 13 residues. Trimming left V 7 bases short and J 1 base short, with 10 bases between. Germline CDR1 reads MNHNS; CDR2 reads SASEGT. The CDR3 DNA reads as TGTGCCAGCAACAGGCGCCAGAACACTGAAGCTTTCTTT. Its protein is CASNRRQNTEAFF.

The chain combines TRBV20-1 with TRBJ2-7; D gene uncertain. The CDR3 consists of 10 residues. Trimming cost V 6 bases and J 9 bases, with 12 bases left between them. Germline loops: CDR1 DFQATT, CDR2 SNEGSKA (reference sequence). CDR3 amino acids: CSAHSTVQYF. The CDR3 DNA reads TGCAGTGCCCACTCGACTGTGCAGTACTTC.